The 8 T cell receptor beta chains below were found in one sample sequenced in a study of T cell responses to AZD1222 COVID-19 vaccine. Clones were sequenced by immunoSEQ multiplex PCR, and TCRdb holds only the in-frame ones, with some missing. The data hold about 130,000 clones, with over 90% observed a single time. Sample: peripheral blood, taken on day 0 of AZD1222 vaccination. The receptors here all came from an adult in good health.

This CDR3 is CASSVGQGVGQPQHF. CDR3 bases: TGTGCCAGCAGCGTAGGGCAGGGGGTCGGTCAGCCCCAGCATTTT. This chain uses TRBV9 with TRBJ1-5, with 7 positions matching TRBD1. The ends lost 0 bases at V and 6 bases at J; junction bases unmatched: 6. The CDR3 runs to 15 residues. CDR1 SGDLS and CDR2 YYNGEE come from the germline V gene.

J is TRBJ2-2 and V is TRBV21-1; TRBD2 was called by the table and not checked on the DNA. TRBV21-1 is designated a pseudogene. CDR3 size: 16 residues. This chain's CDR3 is CASSKSREGRTGELFF. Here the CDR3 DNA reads TGTGCCAGCAGCAAATCGCGGGAGGGCCGCACCGGGGAGCTGTTTTTT.

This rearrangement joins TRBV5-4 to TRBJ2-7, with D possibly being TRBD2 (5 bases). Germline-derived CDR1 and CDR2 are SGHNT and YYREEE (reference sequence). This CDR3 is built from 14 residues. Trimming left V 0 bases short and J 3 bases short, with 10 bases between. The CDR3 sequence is CASSLDTEGYEQYF. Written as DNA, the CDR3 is TGTGCCAGCAGCTTGGATACAGAGGGCTACGAGCAGTACTTC.

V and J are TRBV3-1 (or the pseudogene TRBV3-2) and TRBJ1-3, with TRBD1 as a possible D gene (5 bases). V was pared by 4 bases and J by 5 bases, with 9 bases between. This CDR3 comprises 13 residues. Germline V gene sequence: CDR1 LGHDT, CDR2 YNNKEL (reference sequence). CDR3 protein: CASSREGRNTIYF. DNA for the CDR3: TGTGCCAGCAGCCGCGAGGGGAGAAACACCATATATTTT.

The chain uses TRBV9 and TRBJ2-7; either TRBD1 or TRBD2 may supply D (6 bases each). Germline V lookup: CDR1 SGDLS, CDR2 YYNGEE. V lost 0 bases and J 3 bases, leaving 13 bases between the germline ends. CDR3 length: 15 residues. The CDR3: CASSVGSRGDYEQYF. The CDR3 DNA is TGTGCCAGCAGCGTAGGATCAAGGGGGGACTACGAGCAGTACTTC.

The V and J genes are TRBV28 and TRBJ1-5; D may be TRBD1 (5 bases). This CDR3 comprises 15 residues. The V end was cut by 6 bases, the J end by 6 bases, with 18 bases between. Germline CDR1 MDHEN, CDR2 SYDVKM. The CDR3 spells CASSTWGGKGQPQHF. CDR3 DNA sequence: TGTGCCAGCAGCACCTGGGGGGGGAAAGGTCAGCCCCAGCATTTT.

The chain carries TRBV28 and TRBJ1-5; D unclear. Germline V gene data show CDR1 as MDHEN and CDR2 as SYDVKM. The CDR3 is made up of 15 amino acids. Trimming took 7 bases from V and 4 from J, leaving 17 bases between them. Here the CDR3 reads CASKTWRRRNQPQHF. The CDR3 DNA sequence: TGTGCCAGCAAAACATGGCGGCGCAGGAATCAGCCCCAGCATTTT.

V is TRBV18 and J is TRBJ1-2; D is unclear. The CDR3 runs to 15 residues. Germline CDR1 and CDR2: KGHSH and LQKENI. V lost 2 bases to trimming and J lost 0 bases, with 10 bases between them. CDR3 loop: CASSPSLGPNYGYTF. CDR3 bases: TGTGCCAGCTCACCAAGCTTGGGCCCTAACTATGGCTACACCTTC.